What follows is one T cell receptor beta chain and its context. The repertoire was sequenced with immunoSEQ multiplex PCR; TCRdb's copy has only in-frame clones and lacks some. This sample has about 270,000 clones, with roughly 90% found just once. V lost 2 bases, J lost 2 bases, and 15 bases lay in between. CDR1 SGDLS and CDR2 YYNGEE come from the germline V gene. The CDR3 extends over 16 amino acids. The data originate from a study of blood T cell repertoires in COVID-19. Sequencing input: PBMCs or T cells enriched from blood (not recorded which). The sequence was obtained from a middle-aged man who had been exposed to COVID-19. This sequence joins TRBV9 and TRBJ2-3, with TRBD2 as a possible D gene (6 bases). CDR3 sequence: CASSVHWGRPTDTQYF. In DNA, the CDR3 is TGTGCCAGCAGCGTTCATTGGGGGAGGCCCACAGATACGCAGTATTTT.